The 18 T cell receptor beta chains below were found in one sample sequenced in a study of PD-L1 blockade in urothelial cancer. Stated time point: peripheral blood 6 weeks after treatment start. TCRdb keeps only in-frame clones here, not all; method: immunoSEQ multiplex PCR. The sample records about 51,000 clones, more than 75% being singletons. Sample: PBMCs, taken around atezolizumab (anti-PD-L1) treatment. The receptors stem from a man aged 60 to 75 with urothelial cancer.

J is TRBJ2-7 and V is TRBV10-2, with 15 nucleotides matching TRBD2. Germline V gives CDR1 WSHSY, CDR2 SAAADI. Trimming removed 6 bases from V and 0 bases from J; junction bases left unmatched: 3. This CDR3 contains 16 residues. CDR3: CASRVGLAGGSYEQYF. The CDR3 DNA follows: TGCGCCAGCAGAGTGGGACTAGCGGGGGGCTCCTACGAGCAGTACTTC.

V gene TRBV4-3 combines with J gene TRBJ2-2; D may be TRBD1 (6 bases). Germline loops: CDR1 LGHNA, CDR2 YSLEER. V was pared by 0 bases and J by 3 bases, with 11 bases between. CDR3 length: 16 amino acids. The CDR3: CASSQEAGADTGELFF. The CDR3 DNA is TGCGCCAGCAGCCAAGAGGCAGGGGCGGACACCGGGGAGCTGTTTTTT.

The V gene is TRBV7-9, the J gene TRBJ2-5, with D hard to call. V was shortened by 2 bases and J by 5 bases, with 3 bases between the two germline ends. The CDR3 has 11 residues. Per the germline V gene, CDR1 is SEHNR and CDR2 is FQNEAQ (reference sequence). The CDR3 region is CASSLTETQYF. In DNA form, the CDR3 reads TGTGCCAGCAGCTTAACTGAGACCCAGTACTTC. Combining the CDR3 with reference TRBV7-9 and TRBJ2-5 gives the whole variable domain DTGVSQNPRHKITKRGQNVTFRCDPISEHNRLYWYRQTLGQGPEFLTYFQNEAQLEKSRLLSDRFSAERPKGSFSTLEIQRTEQGDSAMYLCASSLTETQYFGPGTRLLVL.

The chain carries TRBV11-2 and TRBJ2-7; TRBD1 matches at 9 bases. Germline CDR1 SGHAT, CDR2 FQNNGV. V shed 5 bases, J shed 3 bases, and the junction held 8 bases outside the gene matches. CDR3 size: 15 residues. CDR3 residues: CASSRGMDRGYEQYF. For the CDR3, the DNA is TGTGCCAGCAGCCGGGGTATGGACAGGGGCTACGAGCAGTACTTC.

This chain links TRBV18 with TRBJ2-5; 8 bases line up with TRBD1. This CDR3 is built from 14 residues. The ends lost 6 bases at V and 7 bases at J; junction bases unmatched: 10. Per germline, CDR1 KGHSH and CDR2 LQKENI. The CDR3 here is CASSRDRSSATQYF. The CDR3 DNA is TGTGCCAGCTCTCGGGACAGGTCATCGGCGACCCAGTACTTC.

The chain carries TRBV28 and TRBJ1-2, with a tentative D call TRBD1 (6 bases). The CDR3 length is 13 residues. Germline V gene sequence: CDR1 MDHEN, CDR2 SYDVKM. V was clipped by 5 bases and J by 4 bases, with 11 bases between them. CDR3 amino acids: CASSPGEGYGYTF. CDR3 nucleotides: TGTGCCAGCAGTCCAGGGGAAGGCTATGGCTACACCTTC.

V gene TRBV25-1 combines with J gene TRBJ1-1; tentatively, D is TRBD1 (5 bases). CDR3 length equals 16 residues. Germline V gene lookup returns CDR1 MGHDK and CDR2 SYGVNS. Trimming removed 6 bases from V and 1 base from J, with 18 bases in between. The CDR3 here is CASRATYRGTNTEAFF. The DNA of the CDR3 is TGTGCCAGCAGAGCCACCTATAGGGGTACGAACACTGAAGCTTTCTTT.

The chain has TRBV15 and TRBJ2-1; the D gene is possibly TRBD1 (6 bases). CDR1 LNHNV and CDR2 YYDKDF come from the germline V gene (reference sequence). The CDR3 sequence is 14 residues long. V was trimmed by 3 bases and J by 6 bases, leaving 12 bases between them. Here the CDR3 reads CATSRGSRGNEQFF. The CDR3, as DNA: TGTGCCACCAGCAGGGGCTCCAGGGGCAATGAGCAGTTCTTC.

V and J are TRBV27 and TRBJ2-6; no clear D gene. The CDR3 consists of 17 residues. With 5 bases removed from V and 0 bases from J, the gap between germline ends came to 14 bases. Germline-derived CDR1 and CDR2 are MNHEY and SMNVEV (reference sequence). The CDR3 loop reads CASSLSLPFSGANVLTF. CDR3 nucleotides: TGTGCCAGCAGTCTAAGTCTGCCCTTCTCTGGGGCCAACGTCCTGACTTTC. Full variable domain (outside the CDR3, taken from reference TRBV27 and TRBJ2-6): EAQVTQNPRYLITVTGKKLTVTCSQNMNHEYMSWYRQDPGLGLRQIYYSMNVEVTDKGDVPEGYKVSRKEKRNFPLILESPSPNQTSLYFCASSLSLPFSGANVLTFGAGSRLTVL.

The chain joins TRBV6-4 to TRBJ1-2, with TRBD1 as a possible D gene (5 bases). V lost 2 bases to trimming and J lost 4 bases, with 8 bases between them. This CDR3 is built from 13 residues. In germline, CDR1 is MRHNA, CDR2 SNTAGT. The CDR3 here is CASSDPRVYGYTF. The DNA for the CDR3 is TGTGCCAGCAGTGACCCCAGGGTCTATGGCTACACCTTC.

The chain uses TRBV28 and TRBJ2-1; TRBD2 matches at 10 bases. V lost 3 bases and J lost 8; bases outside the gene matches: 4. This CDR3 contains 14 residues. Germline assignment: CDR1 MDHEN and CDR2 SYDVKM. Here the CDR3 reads CASSFPSGSDEQFF. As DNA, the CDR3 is TGTGCCAGCAGTTTCCCTAGCGGGAGCGATGAGCAGTTCTTC. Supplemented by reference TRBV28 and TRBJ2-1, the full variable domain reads DVKVTQSSRYLVKRTGEKVFLECVQDMDHENMFWYRQDPGLGLRLIYFSYDVKMKEKGDIPEGYSVSREKKERFSLILESASTNQTSMYLCASSFPSGSDEQFFGPGTRLTVL.

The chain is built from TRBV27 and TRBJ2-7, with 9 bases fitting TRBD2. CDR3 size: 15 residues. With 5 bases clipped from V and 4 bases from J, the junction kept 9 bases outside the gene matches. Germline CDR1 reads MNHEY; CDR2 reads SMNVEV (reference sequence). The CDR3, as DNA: TGTGCCAGCAGTCCCGGACTAGCGCATTATTACGAGCAGTACTTC. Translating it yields CASSPGLAHYYEQYF.

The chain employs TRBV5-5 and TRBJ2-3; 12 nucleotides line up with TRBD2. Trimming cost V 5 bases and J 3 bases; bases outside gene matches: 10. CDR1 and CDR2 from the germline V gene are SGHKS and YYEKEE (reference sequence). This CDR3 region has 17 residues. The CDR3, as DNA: TGTGCCAGCAGTTTTTTTACTAGCGGGAGGTCGACAGATACGCAGTATTTT. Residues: CASSFFTSGRSTDTQYF.

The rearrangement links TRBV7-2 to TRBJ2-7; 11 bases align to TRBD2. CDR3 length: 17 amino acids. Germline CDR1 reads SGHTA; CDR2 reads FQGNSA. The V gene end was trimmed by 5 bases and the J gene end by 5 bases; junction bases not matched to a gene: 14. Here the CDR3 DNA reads TGTGCCAGCAGCGTCGGGGCCACACTAGCGGGAGTCCACGAGCAGTACTTC. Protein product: CASSVGATLAGVHEQYF.

CDR3 in DNA: TGTGCCAGCAGCCAGGGGGACTTGGCGAGACCCCTAGCCAAAAACATTCAGTACTTC. Its protein product is CASSQGDLARPLAKNIQYF. The chain is built from TRBV7-9 and TRBJ2-4; D is perhaps TRBD1 (7 bases). CDR1 and CDR2 (germline): SEHNR, FQNEAQ (reference sequence). The V end was cut by 5 bases, the J end by 0 bases, with 23 bases between. CDR3 size: 19 residues. Complete variable domain (other parts from reference TRBV7-9 and TRBJ2-4): DTGVSQNPRHKITKRGQNVTFRCDPISEHNRLYWYRQTLGQGPEFLTYFQNEAQLEKSRLLSDRFSAERPKGSFSTLEIQRTEQGDSAMYLCASSQGDLARPLAKNIQYFGAGTRLSVL.

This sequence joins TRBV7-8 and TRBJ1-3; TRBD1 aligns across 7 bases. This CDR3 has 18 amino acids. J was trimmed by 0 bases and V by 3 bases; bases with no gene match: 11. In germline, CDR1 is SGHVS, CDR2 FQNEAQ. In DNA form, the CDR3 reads TGTGCCAGCAGCTTGTTTGGACAGGCGACGTTCTCTGGAAACACCATATATTTT. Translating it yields CASSLFGQATFSGNTIYF. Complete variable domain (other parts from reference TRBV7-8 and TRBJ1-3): GAGVSQSPRYKVAKRGQDVALRCDPISGHVSLFWYQQALGQGPEFLTYFQNEAQLDKSGLPSDRFFAERPEGSVSTLKIQRTQQEDSAVYLCASSLFGQATFSGNTIYFGEGSWLTVV.

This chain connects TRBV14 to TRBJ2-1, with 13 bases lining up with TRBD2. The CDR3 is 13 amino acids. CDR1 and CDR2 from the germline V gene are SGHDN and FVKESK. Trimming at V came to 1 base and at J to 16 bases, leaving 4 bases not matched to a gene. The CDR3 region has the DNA TGTGCCAGCAGCCAAGGAGGACTAGCGGGAGTTTTCTTC. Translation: CASSQGGLAGVFF. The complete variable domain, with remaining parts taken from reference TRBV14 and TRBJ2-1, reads EAGVTQFPSHSVIEKGQTVTLRCDPISGHDNLYWYRRVMGKEIKFLLHFVKESKQDESGMPNNRFLAERTGGTYSTLKVQPAELEDSGVYFCASSQGGLAGVFFGPGTRLTVL.

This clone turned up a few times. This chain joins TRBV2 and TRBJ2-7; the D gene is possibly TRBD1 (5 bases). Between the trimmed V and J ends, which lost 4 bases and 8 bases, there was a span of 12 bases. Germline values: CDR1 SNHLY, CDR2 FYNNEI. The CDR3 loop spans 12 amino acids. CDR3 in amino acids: CASSVVQGKQYF. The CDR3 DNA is TGTGCCAGCAGTGTTGTGCAGGGTAAGCAGTACTTC.